This T cell receptor beta chain emerged from a study of blood T cell repertoires in COVID-19 (TCRdb year 2020). Concerning the study at large: Samples from collaborators originated in the United States, Italy and Spain and spanned both the acute and convalescent phases of COVID-19. The prospective study material was composed of cDNA or gDNA derived from T cells, B-cell-depleted T cells, or PBMCs. Deeply sampled blood TCRbeta repertoires from subjects exposed to, actively infected with, or recovered from COVID-19 were included in the dataset. The repertoires were released in a freely available public database meant as a resource for research on the immune response to SARS-CoV-2. The samples were drawn from two sources: the first 160 participants of the ongoing ImmuneRACE study, and 1,000 to 1,500 subjects contributed by 6 global collaborators. Sample metadata almost always included a de-identified subject ID, COVID-19 status, age in years and sex. HLA class I and class II types, where available, came from metadata supplied by the sample provider rather than from assay-based typing. General study outcomes and caveats: How much clinical and demographic metadata was included differed by source and by participant, and the metadata was provided uncurated.

There are 14 amino acids in the CDR3, from cysteine to phenylalanine inclusive. The DNA shown is the 42-base CDR3, in frame from base 1. V was cut back by 4 bases and J by 2 bases, leaving a gap of 15 bases between them. CDR1 and CDR2, looked up from the germline V gene, are SQVTM and ANQGSEA. With regard to this clone: Its antigen is not yet known. No base quality information exists; no much larger clone differs at one position.

TCRbeta CDR3 regions were amplified from genomic DNA using the immunoSEQ Assay, a bias-controlled multiplex PCR. The study's processing was this. The number of nucleated cells in each sample was estimated by amplification of reference gene primers within the assay. To quantify the absolute abundance of each unique TCRbeta CDR3 rearrangement, sequence reads were collapsed and filtered. For each sample, productive Simpson clonality was calculated as the square root of Simpson's diversity index across productive rearrangements. Not all clones reach the TCRdb copy of this immuneACCESS table, which keeps in-frame sequences only. Checked studies attribute under half of the gap to unresolved V genes and leave the rest unexplained. The DNA was the basis for D and trimming; V, J and clone size are from that table. The sample includes about 330,000 clones, with roughly 90% observed a single time. The top ten constitute under 7.5% of the sample.

Another Seattle source contributed samples from volunteer blood donors who had recovered from COVID-19. Whole blood was collected in K2EDTA tubes by collaborating institutions according to the institutions' own protocols. For TCRbeta analysis, collaborators shipped samples in one of three forms: frozen whole blood, isolated PBMCs, or DNA extracted from either of those sample types. This sequence uses TRBV29-1 and TRBJ2-7; TRBD2 is possibly the D segment (6 matching bases). The receptor comes from a man in his late teens or twenties who had recovered from COVID-19. The source material was peripheral blood. The CDR3 region reads CSVAVSSVTYEQYF. The bases read TGCAGCGTTGCGGTGTCTAGCGTAACCTACGAGCAGTACTTC.